The rows below give T cell receptor beta chains drawn from one sample of a study of cytomegalovirus exposure and HLA in healthy donors. The table came from immunoSEQ multiplex PCR; TCRdb's copy has only in-frame clones and leaves some out. This sample has about 110,000 clones, with 70% to 75% found just once. Sequencing was carried out using PBMCs. The receptors here all came from a female donor in good health and CMV-seronegative. The CDR3 runs from the conserved cysteine through the conserved F or W. The D gene is left open where the match is weak. Size values are once, few and many counts, or a class for expanded clones, and some rows have none.

v_call	d_call	clone_size	j_call	cdr3_aa	cdr3_nt
TRBV5-1	TRBD1	.	TRBJ2-7	CASSLSPGQGYEQYF	TGCGCCAGCAGCTTGTCGCCGGGACAGGGGTACGAGCAGTACTTC
TRBV4-2	TRBD2	.	TRBJ2-7	CASSQALAETYEQYF	TGTGCCAGCAGCCAAGCACTAGCGGAAACCTACGAGCAGTACTTC
TRBV5-4	TRBD2	once	TRBJ2-1	CASSSSGGTYNEQFF	TGTGCCAGCAGCTCCAGCGGGGGGACCTACAATGAGCAGTTCTTC
TRBV9	.	.	TRBJ1-1	CASSTRGSNTEAFF	TGTGCCAGCAGCACCCGGGGGTCGAACACTGAAGCTTTCTTT
TRBV28	.	.	TRBJ2-6	CASRDHSGTGANVLTF	TGTGCCAGCAGGGACCACTCAGGGACTGGGGCCAACGTCCTGACTTTC
TRBV19	TRBD2	few	TRBJ2-1	CASSIGGLGMASGRVDEQFF	TGTGCCAGTAGTATAGGAGGTCTGGGGATGGCTAGCGGGAGAGTTGATGAGCAGTTCTTC
TRBV4-1	TRBD2	.	TRBJ2-7	CASSAGTRGRQDYEQYF	TGCGCCAGCAGTGCAGGGACTAGGGGTCGTCAGGACTACGAGCAGTACTTC
TRBV6-6	.	.	TRBJ1-6	CASSYGQDNSPLHF	TGTGCCAGCAGTTACGGGCAGGATAATTCACCCCTCCACTTT
TRBV5-4	TRBD2	.	TRBJ2-1	CASLPGGPGNEQFF	TGTGCCAGCCTCCCGGGAGGGCCGGGGAATGAGCAGTTCTTC
TRBV11-2	.	few	TRBJ1-5	CASSFRGTGNQPQHF	TGTGCCAGCAGCTTTAGGGGAACGGGCAATCAGCCCCAGCATTTT
TRBV6-1	.	once	TRBJ2-7	CASSEPGTGSYEQYF	TGTGCCAGCAGTGAACCCGGGACTGGATCCTACGAGCAGTACTTC
TRBV5-1	.	few	TRBJ1-2	CASSLGSTLYGYTF	TGCGCCAGCAGCTTAGGGAGTACCCTCTATGGCTACACCTTC
TRBV6-5	TRBD1	.	TRBJ1-6	CASSYSTGSNSPLHF	TGTGCCAGCAGTTACTCGACAGGGAGCAATTCACCCCTCCACTTT
TRBV9	TRBD2	once	TRBJ2-3	CASSVGLAGRADTQYF	TGTGCCAGCAGCGTAGGGCTAGCGGGAAGGGCAGATACGCAGTATTTT
TRBV6-4	TRBD2	.	TRBJ2-5	CASRGLAGVGEETQYF	TGTGCCAGCAGGGGACTAGCGGGAGTCGGGGAAGAGACCCAGTACTTC
TRBV7-9	.	.	TRBJ2-7	CASSFQGDEQYF	TGTGCCAGCAGTTTTCAGGGTGACGAGCAGTACTTC
TRBV11-1	TRBD2	.	TRBJ2-7	CASSSGGRSYEQYF	TGTGCCAGCAGCTCAGGCGGGAGATCGTACGAGCAGTACTTC
TRBV19	TRBD2	once	TRBJ2-5	CASSAGLAGGPKRSGQYF	TGTGCCAGTAGTGCAGGACTAGCGGGAGGGCCGAAGCGATCGGGCCAGTACTTC
TRBV5-5	TRBD2	.	TRBJ2-5	CASSLDSGRFQETQYF	TGTGCCAGCAGCTTGGATAGCGGGAGATTCCAAGAGACCCAGTACTTC
TRBV6-5	TRBD1	.	TRBJ1-1	CASSHRQGGTEAFF	TGTGCCAGCAGTCATCGACAGGGGGGCACTGAAGCTTTCTTT
TRBV11-2	TRBD1	.	TRBJ1-2	CASSLDPPGTTGAVIYGYTF	TGTGCCAGCAGCTTAGATCCCCCCGGTACGACAGGGGCAGTCATTTATGGCTACACCTTC
TRBV10-1	.	once	TRBJ2-1	CAAPLPGDVNEQFF	TGCGCCGCTCCCTTACCGGGAGATGTTAATGAGCAGTTCTTC
TRBV30	.	.	TRBJ2-1	CAWSVGNSYNEQFF	TGTGCCTGGAGTGTCGGGAACTCCTACAATGAGCAGTTCTTC
TRBV2	.	.	TRBJ2-1	CASTMDKGWDEQFF	TGTGCCAGCACCATGGACAAAGGGTGGGATGAGCAGTTCTTC
TRBV2	TRBD1	.	TRBJ1-2	CASRGPTGKGYGYTF	TGTGCCAGCAGAGGGCCGACAGGGAAAGGCTATGGCTACACCTTC
TRBV19	.	.	TRBJ2-7	CASSLRFTLDEQYF	TGTGCCAGTAGTCTACGATTTACCCTCGACGAGCAGTACTTC
TRBV19	.	.	TRBJ2-7	CASSSLSTSTSEQYF	TGTGCCAGTAGTAGCTTGAGTACCTCTACTAGCGAGCAGTACTTC
TRBV30	.	many	TRBJ1-3	CAWDTVSGNTIYF	TGTGCCTGGGACACCGTCTCTGGAAACACCATATATTTT
TRBV5-1	.	.	TRBJ2-7	CASSLERGSYEQYF	TGCGCCAGCAGTTTGGAGAGGGGGTCCTACGAGCAGTACTTC
TRBV15	.	.	TRBJ2-1	CATSRPGTFVGQFF	TGTGCCACCAGCAGACCGGGAACCTTCGTTGGGCAGTTCTTC
TRBV12-5	.	few	TRBJ2-3	CASGLAGVRADTQYF	TGTGCTAGTGGTTTGGCAGGGGTGCGGGCAGATACGCAGTATTTT
TRBV19	TRBD1	.	TRBJ2-2	CASNPTGPGELFF	TGTGCCAGTAACCCGACAGGGCCCGGGGAGCTGTTTTTT
TRBV7-2	.	.	TRBJ2-3	CASSLDWRKTGSDTDTQYF	TGTGCCAGCAGCTTAGACTGGAGGAAGACAGGATCAGATACAGATACGCAGTATTTT
TRBV6-5	.	.	TRBJ2-3	CASSPTFGRQDTQYF	TGTGCCAGCAGTCCTACATTCGGGAGACAAGATACGCAGTATTTT
TRBV11-3	.	.	TRBJ2-1	CASSWGGPTIILYNEQFF	TGTGCCAGCAGCTGGGGGGGGCCTACAATAATCCTCTACAATGAGCAGTTCTTC
TRBV2	TRBD2	.	TRBJ2-1	CASSASWGEREKTYNEQFF	TGTGCCAGCAGTGCCTCATGGGGGGAGCGGGAGAAGACCTACAATGAGCAGTTCTTC
TRBV27	.	.	TRBJ2-2	CASSLFWGHTGELFF	TGTGCCAGCAGTTTATTTTGGGGGCACACCGGGGAGCTGTTTTTT
TRBV4-2	TRBD2	.	TRBJ2-1	CASSQELAGVGNEQFF	TGTGCCAGCAGCCAGGAACTAGCGGGAGTCGGCAATGAGCAGTTCTTC
TRBV9	TRBD1	.	TRBJ1-4	CASSDDRGGEKLFF	TGTGCCAGCAGTGACGACAGGGGGGGAGAAAAACTGTTTTTT
TRBV25-1	TRBD2	.	TRBJ2-7	CASRTSGSSYEQYF	TGTGCCAGCAGAACTAGCGGGAGCTCCTACGAGCAGTACTTC
TRBV6-6	.	few	TRBJ2-1	CASSYSSAGDNEQFF	TGTGCCAGCAGTTACTCGTCGGCAGGGGACAATGAGCAGTTCTTC
TRBV19	.	.	TRBJ1-5	CASLVAQGMGNQPQHF	TGTGCCAGCCTCGTAGCACAGGGAATGGGCAATCAGCCCCAGCATTTT
TRBV29-1	TRBD2	.	TRBJ2-5	CSVEAGTSGRARETQYF	TGCAGCGTTGAAGCCGGGACTAGCGGGAGGGCCAGAGAGACCCAGTACTTC
TRBV11-2	.	.	TRBJ1-2	CASSLGGVNGYTF	TGTGCCAGCAGCCTCGGGGGGGTCAATGGCTACACCTTC
TRBV29-1	TRBD2	few	TRBJ2-1	CSVASGTSGSNEQFF	TGCAGCGTGGCCTCCGGGACTAGCGGGAGCAATGAGCAGTTCTTC
TRBV7-8	TRBD1	once	TRBJ1-2	CASSLAQGGYGYTF	TGTGCCAGCAGCTTAGCGCAGGGGGGATATGGCTACACCTTC